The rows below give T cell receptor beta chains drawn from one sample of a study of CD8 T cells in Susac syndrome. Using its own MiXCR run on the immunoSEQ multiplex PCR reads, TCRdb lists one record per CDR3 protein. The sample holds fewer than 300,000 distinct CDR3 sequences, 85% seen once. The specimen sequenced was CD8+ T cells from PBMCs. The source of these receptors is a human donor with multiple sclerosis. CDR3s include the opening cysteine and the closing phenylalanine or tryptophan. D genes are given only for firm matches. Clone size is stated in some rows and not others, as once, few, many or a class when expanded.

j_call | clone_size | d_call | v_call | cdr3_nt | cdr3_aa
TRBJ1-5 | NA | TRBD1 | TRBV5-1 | TGCGCCAGCAGCCTAACAGGGGGCAGGCGGCCCCAGCATTTT | CASSLTGGRRPQHF
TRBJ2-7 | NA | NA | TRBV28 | TGTGCCAGCAGTTTAGTCGGCCGGGGAGACGAGCAGTACTTC | CASSLVGRGDEQYF
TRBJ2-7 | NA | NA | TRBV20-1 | TGCAGTGCTAGAGGCCGGGACTCGACCTACGAGCAGTACTTC | CSARGRDSTYEQYF
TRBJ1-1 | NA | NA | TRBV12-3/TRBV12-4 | TGTGCCAGCACCCCCCCCAGGGTCACTGAAGCTTTCTTT | CASTPPRVTEAFF
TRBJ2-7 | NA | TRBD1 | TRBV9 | TGTGCCAGCAGCCCCCGGGCCGGGACAGCGGACTACGAGCAGTACTTC | CASSPRAGTADYEQYF
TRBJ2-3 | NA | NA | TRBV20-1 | TGCAGTGCTAGTAGTGGGTGGGCAGATACGCAGTATTTT | CSASSGWADTQYF
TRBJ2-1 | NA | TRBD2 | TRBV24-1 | TGTGCCACCAGTGATCGGGGACTAGCGGGATCCGAGCAGTTCTTC | CATSDRGLAGSEQFF
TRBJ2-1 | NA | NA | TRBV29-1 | TGCAGCGTTGAGAGGGAATCGGGGGAGAGGGGTTCCTACAATGAGCAGTTCTTC | CSVERESGERGSYNEQFF
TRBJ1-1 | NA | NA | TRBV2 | TGTGCCAGCAGAACCCAGAGTGAAGCTTTCTTT | CASRTQSEAFF
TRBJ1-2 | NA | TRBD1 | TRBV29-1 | TGCAGCGTTGCAGGGGACAGGGACGCTAACTATGGCTACACCTTC | CSVAGDRDANYGYTF
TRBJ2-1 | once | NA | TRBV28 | TGTGCCAGCAGTTCCTTCGGCAGGGAGCAGTTCTTC | CASSSFGREQFF
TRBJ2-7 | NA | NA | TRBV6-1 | TGTGCCAGCAGTGATGGTTCAGGGTGGGCCTACGAGCAGTACTTC | CASSDGSGWAYEQYF
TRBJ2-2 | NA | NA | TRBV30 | TGTGCCTGGTCAACTGGAGGAGGGGAGCTGTTTTTT | CAWSTGGGELFF
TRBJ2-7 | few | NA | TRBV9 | TGTGCCAGCAGCCCCTTTGGGGGGGCAAGGGCCGAGCAGTACTTC | CASSPFGGARAEQYF
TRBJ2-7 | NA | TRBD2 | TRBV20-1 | TGCAGTGCTAGAGATTACAAGCGGGACTCCTACGAGCAGTACTTC | CSARDYKRDSYEQYF
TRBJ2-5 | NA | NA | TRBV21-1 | TGTGCCAGCGGACTGCTCCCAGCGACAGAAGAGACCCAGTACTTC | CASGLLPATEETQYF
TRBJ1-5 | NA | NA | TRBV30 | TGTGCCTGGACCCCGGCAGGACGGAGAGGTAGTCAGCCCCAGCATTTT | CAWTPAGRRGSQPQHF
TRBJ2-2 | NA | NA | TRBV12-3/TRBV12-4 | TGTGCCAGCAGTCTCCCCGGGACTTCGAACACCGGGGAGCTGTTTTTT | CASSLPGTSNTGELFF
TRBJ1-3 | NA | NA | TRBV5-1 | TGCGCCAGCCGGAAGGAGGGTTCAGGAAACACCATATATTTT | CASRKEGSGNTIYF
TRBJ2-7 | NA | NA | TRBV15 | TGTGCCACCAGCAGCCGGGACGCCCCCTACGAGCAGTACTTC | CATSSRDAPYEQYF
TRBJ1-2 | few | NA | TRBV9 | TGTGCCAGCAGCTTAGGGCAAGATGGCTACACCTTC | CASSLGQDGYTF
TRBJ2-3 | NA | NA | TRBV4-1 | TGCGCCAGCAGCCAACAGGAGAGCAGGTCAGATACGCAGTATTTT | CASSQQESRSDTQYF
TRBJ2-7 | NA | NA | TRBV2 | TGTGCCAGCAGTGAAGGTGGGGGGCCCCTTCCCTACGAGCAGTACTTC | CASSEGGGPLPYEQYF
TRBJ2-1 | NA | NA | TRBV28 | TGTGCCAGCAGTTTATCCGCAGGCCGGTTTGGTGACCTGTTCTTC | CASSLSAGRFGDLFF
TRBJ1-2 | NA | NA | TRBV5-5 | TGTGCCAGCAGCGACAAGGGACACCTATATGGCTACACCTTC | CASSDKGHLYGYTF
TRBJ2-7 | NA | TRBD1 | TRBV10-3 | TGTGCCATCAGTGAGCCGGGGACAGGGGTCTACGAGCAGTACTTC | CAISEPGTGVYEQYF
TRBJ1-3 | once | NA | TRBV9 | TGTGCCAGCAGCCCTCGGAACAGAATCTCTGGAAACACCATATATTTT | CASSPRNRISGNTIYF
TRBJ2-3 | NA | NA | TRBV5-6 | TGTGCCAGCAGCTTGGGAATGGCCTCCTCGGCTAGCACAGATACGCAGTATTTT | CASSLGMASSASTDTQYF
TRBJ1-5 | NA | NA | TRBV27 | TGTGCCAGCAGTTATAAGGGACACTTAAATCAGCCCCAGCATTTT | CASSYKGHLNQPQHF
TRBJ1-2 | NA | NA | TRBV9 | TGTGCCAGCAGCACACGGACTAAGGGCTACACCTTC | CASSTRTKGYTF
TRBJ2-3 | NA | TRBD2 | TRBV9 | TGTGCCAGCAGCCCACCTCGGGAGGGAAGCACAGATACGCAGTATTTT | CASSPPREGSTDTQYF
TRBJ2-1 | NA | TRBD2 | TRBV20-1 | TGCAGTGCTAGGGACGAGTCGGGGACTAGCGTGACAAGCTCCTACAATGAGCAGTTCTTC | CSARDESGTSVTSSYNEQFF
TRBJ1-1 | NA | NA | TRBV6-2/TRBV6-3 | TGTGCCAGCAGTTACGTGGGGGCTCGCACTGAAGCTTTCTTT | CASSYVGARTEAFF
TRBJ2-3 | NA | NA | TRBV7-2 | TGTGCCAGCAGCTCAGAGGGGGGAGGGAACACAGATACGCAGTATTTT | CASSSEGGGNTDTQYF
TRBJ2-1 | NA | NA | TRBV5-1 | TGCGCCAGCAGCTTGGCCTCGCAGGGCCCTGAGCAGTTCTTC | CASSLASQGPEQFF
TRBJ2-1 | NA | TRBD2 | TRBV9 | TGTGCCAGCAGCGTAGAGGGACTAGCCCACAATGAGCAGTTCTTC | CASSVEGLAHNEQFF